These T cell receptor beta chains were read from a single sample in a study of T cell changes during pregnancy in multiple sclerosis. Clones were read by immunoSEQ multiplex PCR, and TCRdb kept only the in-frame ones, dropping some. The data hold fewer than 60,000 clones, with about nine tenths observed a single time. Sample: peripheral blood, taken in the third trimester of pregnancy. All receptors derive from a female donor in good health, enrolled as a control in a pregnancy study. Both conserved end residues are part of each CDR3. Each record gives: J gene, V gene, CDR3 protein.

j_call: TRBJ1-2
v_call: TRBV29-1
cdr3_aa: CSVTATAEYGYTF

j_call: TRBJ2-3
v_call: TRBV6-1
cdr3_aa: CASRGLAGGPDTQYF

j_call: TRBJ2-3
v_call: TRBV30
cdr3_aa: CACTSSGRGDTQYF

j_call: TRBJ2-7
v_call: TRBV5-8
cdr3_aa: CASRMGLAGGYHEQYF

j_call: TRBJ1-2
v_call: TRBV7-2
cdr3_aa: CASSLSGTEAGYTF

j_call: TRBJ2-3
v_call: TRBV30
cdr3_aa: CAWSPNSDTQYF

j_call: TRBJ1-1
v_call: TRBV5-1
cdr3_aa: CASSLAEGGPGSTEAFF

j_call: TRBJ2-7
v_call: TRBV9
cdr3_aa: CASSATLKGPASFEQYF

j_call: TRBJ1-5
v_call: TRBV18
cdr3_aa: CASSPVRDQPQHF

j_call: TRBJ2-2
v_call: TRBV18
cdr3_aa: CASSDRGRGTGELFF

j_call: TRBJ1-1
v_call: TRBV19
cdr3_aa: CASSIGGSEAFF

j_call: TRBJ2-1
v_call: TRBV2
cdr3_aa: CASNWDTNNEQFF

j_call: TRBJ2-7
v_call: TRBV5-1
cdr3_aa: CASSSQPTYEQYF

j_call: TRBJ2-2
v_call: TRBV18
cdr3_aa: CASSPKSGGSAGELFF

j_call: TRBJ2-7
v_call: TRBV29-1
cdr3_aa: CSVARTGTGLEQYF

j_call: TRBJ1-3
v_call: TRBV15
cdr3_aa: CATSREQGTGNTIYF

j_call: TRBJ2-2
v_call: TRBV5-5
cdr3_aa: CASSLGGGPNTGELFF

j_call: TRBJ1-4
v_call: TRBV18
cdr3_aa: CASSPLQGNEKLFF

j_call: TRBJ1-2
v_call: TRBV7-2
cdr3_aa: CASSERVGGYTF

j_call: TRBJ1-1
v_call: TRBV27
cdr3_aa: CASSYRTEAFF

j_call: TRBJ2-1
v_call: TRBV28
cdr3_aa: CASNAPGQGDNEQFF

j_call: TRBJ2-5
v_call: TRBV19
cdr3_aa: CASGPGLETQYF

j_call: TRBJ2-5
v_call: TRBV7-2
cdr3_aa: CASSPRGGGAETQYF

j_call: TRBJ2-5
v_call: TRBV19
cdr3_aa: CASSIAPGLAETQYF

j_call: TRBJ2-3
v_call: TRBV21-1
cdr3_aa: CAPTEADTQYF

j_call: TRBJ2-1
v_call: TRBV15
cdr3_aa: CATSSLSGSSYNEQFF

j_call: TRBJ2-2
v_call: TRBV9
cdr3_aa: CASSANRGWNTGELFF

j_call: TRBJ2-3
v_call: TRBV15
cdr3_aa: CATSRDPGGATDTQYF

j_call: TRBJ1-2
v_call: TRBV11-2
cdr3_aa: CASSLGAGNSYGYTF

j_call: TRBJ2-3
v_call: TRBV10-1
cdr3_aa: CASSPGGGTDTQYF

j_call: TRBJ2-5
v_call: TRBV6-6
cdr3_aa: CASSYQDRNQETQYF

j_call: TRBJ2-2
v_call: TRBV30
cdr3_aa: CAWSSGLNTGELFF

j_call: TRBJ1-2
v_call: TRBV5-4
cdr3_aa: CASSSRDSSGGYTF

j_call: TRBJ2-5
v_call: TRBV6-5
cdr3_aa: CASRFSGGETQYF

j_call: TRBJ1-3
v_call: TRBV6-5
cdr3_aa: CASIFGNTIYF

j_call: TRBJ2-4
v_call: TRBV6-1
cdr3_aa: CASSEAGWGGKNIQYF

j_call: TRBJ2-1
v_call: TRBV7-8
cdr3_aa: CASERGEGPQNEQFF

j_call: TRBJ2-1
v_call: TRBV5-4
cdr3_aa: CASSKEAGTSYNEQFF

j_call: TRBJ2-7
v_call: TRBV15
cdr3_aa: CATSRDRGFEQYF

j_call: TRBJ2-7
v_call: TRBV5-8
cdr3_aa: CASSSPGLAGVHEQYF

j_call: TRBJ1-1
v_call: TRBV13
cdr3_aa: CASREGMNTEAFF

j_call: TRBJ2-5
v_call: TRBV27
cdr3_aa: CASSPLVAGGQETQYF

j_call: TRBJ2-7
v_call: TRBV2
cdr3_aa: CASSPDIYEQYF

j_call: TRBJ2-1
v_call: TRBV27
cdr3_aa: CASRRQYNEQFF

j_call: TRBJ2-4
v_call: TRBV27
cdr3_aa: CASSIGQGATKNIQYF

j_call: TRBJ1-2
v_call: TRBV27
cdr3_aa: CASSLVTDTYTF

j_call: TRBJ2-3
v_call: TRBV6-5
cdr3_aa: CASSYSTAGITDTQYF

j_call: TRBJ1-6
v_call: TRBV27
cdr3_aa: CASSKATGAYNSPLHF

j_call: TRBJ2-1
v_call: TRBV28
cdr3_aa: CASSHLGTGWYNEQFF

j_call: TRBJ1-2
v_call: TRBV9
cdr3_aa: CASSGTGLGGYTF

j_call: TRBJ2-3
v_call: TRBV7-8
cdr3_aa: CASSLGRAGGPDTQYF

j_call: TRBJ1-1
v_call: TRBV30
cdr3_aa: CAWTRQGNTEAFF

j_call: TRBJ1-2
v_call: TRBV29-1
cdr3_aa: CSVAGGADYGYTF

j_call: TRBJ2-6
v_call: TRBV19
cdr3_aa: CASSIVVSGANVLTF

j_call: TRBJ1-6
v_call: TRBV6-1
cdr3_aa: CASSDRQGDSPLHF